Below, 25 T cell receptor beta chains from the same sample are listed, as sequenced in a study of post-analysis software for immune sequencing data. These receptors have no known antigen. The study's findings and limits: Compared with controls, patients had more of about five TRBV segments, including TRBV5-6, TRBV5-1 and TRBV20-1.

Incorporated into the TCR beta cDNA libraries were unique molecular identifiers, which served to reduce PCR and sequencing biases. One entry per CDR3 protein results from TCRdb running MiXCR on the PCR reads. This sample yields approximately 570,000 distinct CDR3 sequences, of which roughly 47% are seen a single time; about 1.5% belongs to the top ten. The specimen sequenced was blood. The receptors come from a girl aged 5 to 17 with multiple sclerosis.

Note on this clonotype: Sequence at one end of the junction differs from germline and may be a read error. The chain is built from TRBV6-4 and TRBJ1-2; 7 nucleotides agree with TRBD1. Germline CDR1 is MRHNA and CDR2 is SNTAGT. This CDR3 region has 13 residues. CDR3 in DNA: TGTGCCAGCAGCGTGGGACAGAACTATGGCCACACCTTC. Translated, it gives CASSVGQNYGHTF.

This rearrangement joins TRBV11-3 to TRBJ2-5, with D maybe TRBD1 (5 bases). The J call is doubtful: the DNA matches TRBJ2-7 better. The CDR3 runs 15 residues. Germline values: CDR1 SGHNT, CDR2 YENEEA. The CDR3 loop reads CASSPRQKMTDEQYF. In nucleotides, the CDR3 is TGTGCCAGCAGCCCCCGACAGAAAATGACGGACGAGCAGTACTTC.

The CDR3 is CASSLDVRGAPNEQFF. CDR3 DNA: TGTGCCAGCAGCTTAGATGTGCGGGGGGCCCCCAATGAGCAGTTCTTC. J is TRBJ2-1 and V is TRBV7-7; 8 nucleotides match TRBD2. V gave up 1 base and J gave up 6 bases; unmatched junction bases: 8. Germline CDR1 reads SSHAT; CDR2 reads FNYEAQ (reference sequence). CDR3 length: 16 residues.

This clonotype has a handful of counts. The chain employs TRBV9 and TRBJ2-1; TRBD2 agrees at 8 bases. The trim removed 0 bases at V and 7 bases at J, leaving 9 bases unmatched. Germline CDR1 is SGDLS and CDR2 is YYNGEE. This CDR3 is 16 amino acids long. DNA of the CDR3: TGTGCCAGCAGCGTAGGGCGAGGCGGGGGGACGAATGAGCAGTTCTTC. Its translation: CASSVGRGGGTNEQFF.

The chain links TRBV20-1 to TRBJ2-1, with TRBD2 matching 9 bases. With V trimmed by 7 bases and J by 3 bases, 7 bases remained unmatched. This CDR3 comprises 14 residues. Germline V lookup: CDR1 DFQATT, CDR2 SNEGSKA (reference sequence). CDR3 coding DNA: TGCAGTGGCCGAGCGGGGGGCTTCTACAATGAGCAGTTCTTC. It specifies CSGRAGGFYNEQFF.

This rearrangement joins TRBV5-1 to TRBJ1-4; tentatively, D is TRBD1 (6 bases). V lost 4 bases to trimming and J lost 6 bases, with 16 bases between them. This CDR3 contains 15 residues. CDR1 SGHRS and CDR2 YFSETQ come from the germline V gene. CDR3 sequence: CASSPNRASYEKLFF. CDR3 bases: TGCGCCAGCAGCCCCAACAGGGCGTCGTATGAAAAACTGTTTTTT.

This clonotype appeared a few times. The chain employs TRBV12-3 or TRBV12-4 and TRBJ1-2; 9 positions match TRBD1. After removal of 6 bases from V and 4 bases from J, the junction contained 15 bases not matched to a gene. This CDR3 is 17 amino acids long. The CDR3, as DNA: TGTGCCAGCAGGGGTGGGACAGGGCATGGAGCTGGCTATGGCTACACCTTC. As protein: CASRGGTGHGAGYGYTF.

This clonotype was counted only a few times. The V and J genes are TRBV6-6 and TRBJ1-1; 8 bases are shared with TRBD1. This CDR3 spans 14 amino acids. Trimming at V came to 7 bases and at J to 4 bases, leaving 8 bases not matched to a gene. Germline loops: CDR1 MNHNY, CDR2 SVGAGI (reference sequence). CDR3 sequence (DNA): TGTGCCAGCATCCAGGGGGCCTGGGGCACTGAAGCTTTCTTT. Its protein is CASIQGAWGTEAFF.

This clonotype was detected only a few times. The CDR3: CASRPDAHRGYTF. Here the CDR3 DNA reads TGTGCCAGCAGACCGGACGCACACAGGGGCTACACCTTC. V and J are TRBV11-2 and TRBJ1-2, with D possibly being TRBD1 (5 bases). The V gene's germline CDR1 is SGHAT and CDR2 FQNNGV. The germline V and J ends were trimmed by 6 bases and 8 bases, with 16 bases remaining between them. The CDR3 loop spans 13 amino acids.

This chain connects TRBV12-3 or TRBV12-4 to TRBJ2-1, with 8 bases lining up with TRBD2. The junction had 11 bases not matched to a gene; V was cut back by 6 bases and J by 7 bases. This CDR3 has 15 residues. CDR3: CASSPGTRRMNEQFF. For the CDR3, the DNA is TGTGCCAGCAGCCCCGGGACTAGGAGGATGAATGAGCAGTTCTTC.

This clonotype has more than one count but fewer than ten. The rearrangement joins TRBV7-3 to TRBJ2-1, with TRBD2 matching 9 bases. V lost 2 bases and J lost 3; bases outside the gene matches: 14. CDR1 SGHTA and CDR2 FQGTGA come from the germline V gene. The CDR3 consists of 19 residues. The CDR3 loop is CASSLRTAEAGGLYNEQFF. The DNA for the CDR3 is TGTGCCAGCAGCTTACGGACCGCTGAAGCGGGGGGTCTCTACAATGAGCAGTTCTTC.

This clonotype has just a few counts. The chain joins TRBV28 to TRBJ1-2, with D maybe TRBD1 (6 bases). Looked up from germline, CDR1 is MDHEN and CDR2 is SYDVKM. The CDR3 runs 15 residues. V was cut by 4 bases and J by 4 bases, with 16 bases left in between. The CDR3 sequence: CASSWLRGSSYGYTF. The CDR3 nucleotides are TGTGCCAGCAGTTGGCTAAGGGGGAGCAGCTATGGCTACACCTTC.

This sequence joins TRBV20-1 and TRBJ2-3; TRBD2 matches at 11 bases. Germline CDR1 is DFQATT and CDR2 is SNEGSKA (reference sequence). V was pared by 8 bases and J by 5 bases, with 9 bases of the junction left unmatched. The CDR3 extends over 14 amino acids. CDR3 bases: TGCAGTATTCTAGCGGGGGGCCTATTAGATACGCAGTATTTT. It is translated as CSILAGGLLDTQYF.

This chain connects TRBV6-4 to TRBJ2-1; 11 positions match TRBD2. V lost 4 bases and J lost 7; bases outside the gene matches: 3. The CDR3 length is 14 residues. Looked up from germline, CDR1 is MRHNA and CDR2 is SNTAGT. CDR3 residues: CASSVAGGGNEQFF. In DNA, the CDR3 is TGTGCCAGCAGTGTAGCGGGAGGGGGAAATGAGCAGTTCTTC.

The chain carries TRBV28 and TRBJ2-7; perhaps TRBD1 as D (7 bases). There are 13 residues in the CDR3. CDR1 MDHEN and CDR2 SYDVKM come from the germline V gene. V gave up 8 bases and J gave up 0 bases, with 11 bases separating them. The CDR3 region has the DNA TGTGCCAGCGGCGGGACAGCCTCCTACGAGCAGTACTTC. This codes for CASGGTASYEQYF.

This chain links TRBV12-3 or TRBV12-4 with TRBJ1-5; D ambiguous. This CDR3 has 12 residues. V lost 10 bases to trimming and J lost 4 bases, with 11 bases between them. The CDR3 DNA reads TGTGCCACCCGGAGCCCAAATCAGCCCCAGCATTTT. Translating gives CATRSPNQPQHF.

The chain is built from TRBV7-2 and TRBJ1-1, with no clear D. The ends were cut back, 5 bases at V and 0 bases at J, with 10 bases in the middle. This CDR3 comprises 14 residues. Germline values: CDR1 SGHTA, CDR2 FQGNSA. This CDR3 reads CASSRSRVNTEAFF. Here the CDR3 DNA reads TGTGCCAGCAGCCGATCCCGGGTGAACACTGAAGCTTTCTTT.

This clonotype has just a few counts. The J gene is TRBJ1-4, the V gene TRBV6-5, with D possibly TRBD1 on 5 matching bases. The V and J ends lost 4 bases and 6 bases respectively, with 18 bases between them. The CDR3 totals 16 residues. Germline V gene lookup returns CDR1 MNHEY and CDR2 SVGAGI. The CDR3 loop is CASSSGDQAGYEKLFF. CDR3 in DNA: TGTGCCAGCAGTTCGGGGGACCAGGCAGGTTATGAAAAACTGTTTTTT.

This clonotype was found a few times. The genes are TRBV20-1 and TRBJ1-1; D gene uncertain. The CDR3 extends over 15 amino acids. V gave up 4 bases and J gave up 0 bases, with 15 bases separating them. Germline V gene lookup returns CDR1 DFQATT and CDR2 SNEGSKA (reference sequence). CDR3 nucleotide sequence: TGCAGTGCTATCCCTCTACTAACTATGAACACTGAAGCTTTCTTT. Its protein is CSAIPLLTMNTEAFF.

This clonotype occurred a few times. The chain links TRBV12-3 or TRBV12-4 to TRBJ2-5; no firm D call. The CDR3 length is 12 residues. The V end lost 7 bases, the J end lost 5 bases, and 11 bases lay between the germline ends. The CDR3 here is CASTLSWETQYF. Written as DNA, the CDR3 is TGTGCCAGCACCTTATCCTGGGAGACCCAGTACTTC.

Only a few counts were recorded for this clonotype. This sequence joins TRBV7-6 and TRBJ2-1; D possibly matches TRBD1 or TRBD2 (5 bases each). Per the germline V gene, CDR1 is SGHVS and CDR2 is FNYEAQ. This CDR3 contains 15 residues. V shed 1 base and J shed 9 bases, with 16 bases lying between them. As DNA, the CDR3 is TGTGCCAGCAGCTTAGTTTGGCAGGACGGGACTGAGCAGTTCTTC. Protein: CASSLVWQDGTEQFF.

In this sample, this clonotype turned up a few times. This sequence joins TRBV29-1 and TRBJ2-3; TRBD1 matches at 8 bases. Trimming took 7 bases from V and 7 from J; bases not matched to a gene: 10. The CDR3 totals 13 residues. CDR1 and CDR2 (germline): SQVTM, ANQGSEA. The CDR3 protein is CSGSMGQANTQYF. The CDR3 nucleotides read TGCAGCGGATCAATGGGACAGGCAAATACGCAGTATTTT.

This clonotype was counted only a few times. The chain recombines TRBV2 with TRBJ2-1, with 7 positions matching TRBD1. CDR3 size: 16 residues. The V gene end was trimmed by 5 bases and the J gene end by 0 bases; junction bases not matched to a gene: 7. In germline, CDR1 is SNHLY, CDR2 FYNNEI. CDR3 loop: CASSRRDSSSYNEQFF. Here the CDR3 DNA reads TGTGCCAGCAGTCGCCGGGACAGCAGCTCCTACAATGAGCAGTTCTTC.

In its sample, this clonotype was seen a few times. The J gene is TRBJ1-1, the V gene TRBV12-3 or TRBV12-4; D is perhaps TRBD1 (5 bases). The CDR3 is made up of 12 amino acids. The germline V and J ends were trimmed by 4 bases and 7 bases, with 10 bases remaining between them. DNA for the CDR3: TGTGCCAGCAGTTCAGGGTACGGTGAAGCTTTCTTT. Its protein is CASSSGYGEAFF.

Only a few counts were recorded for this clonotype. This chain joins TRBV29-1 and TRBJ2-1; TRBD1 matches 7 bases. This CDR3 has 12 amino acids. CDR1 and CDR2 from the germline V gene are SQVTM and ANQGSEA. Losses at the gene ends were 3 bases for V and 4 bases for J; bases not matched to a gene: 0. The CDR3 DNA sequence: TGCAGCGTTGAGACAGGGTACAATGAGCAGTTCTTC. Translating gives CSVETGYNEQFF.